Each of the 23 T cell receptor beta chains below was sequenced from the same sample in a study of blood T cell repertoires in COVID-19 (dated by TCRdb to the early 2020s). The library was built by means of the immunoSEQ multiplex PCR assay. This is the immuneACCESS table as TCRdb keeps it, with only in-frame sequences that have V and J called. A part of the clones is gone; compared with another copy, unresolved V genes explain less than half, and the rest is unexplained. This sample comprises 150,000 to 200,000 clones, under 95% of them detected only once. Roughly a sixth of the sample lies in the top ten. The sample consisted of peripheral blood. The receptors were gathered from a man aged 60-69 years with active or convalescent COVID-19.

This chain connects TRBV28 to TRBJ2-3, with 9 bases aligning to TRBD2. V was pared by 4 bases and J by 0 bases, with 17 bases of the junction left unmatched. This CDR3 region has 20 residues. Germline V gene lookup returns CDR1 MDHEN and CDR2 SYDVKM. The CDR3 region is CASSSMGWIAGEESTDTQYF. In DNA form, the CDR3 reads TGTGCCAGCAGTTCCATGGGGTGGATAGCGGGGGAGGAGAGCACAGATACGCAGTATTTT.

The table lists this clone with a count of one. The V gene is TRBV9, the J gene TRBJ2-2; 9 bases are shared with TRBD1. This CDR3 region has 15 residues. V was pared by 0 bases and J by 6 bases, with 3 bases of the junction left unmatched. Germline CDR1 SGDLS, CDR2 YYNGEE. CDR3 sequence: CASSVAGTGSGELFF. CDR3 DNA: TGTGCCAGCAGCGTAGCTGGGACAGGGTCCGGGGAGCTGTTTTTT.

J is TRBJ1-3 and V is TRBV10-2; tentative D call: TRBD1 (6 bases). Germline V gene lookup returns CDR1 WSHSY and CDR2 SAAADI. Trimming cost V 2 bases and J 9 bases, with 11 bases left between them. This CDR3 comprises 13 residues. Here the CDR3 reads CASSENQGFTIYF. For the CDR3, the DNA is TGCGCCAGCAGTGAGAATCAGGGGTTCACCATATATTTT.

This sequence joins TRBV29-1 and TRBJ2-3; D may be TRBD2 (5 bases). Trimming removed 5 bases from V and 0 bases from J, with 9 bases in between. CDR1 and CDR2 from the germline V gene are SQVTM and ANQGSEA. The CDR3 totals 13 residues. The CDR3 protein is CSVSGTSTDTQYF. Here the CDR3 DNA reads TGCAGCGTTAGCGGAACTAGCACAGATACGCAGTATTTT.

This CDR3 is CASSPRTPGGSGEQYF. In DNA, the CDR3 is TGTGCCAGCAGCCCCCGGACTCCGGGGGGCTCGGGGGAGCAGTACTTC. The gene calls are TRBV5-6 and TRBJ2-7; D is possibly TRBD2 (7 bases). Germline V gene lookup returns CDR1 SGHDT and CDR2 YYEEEE. The germline V and J ends were trimmed by 4 bases and 7 bases, with 24 bases remaining between them. This CDR3 has 16 residues.

The chain recombines TRBV2 with TRBJ2-7; D is perhaps TRBD1 (6 bases). CDR3 size: 13 residues. The germline V gene encodes CDR1 SNHLY and CDR2 FYNNEI. The V end lost 4 bases, the J end lost 4 bases, and 11 bases lay between the germline ends. CDR3: CASSVLQGYEQYF. For the CDR3, the DNA is TGTGCCAGCAGTGTCCTACAGGGTTACGAGCAGTACTTC.

J is TRBJ2-3 and V is TRBV5-4, with 9 positions matching TRBD2. V was pared by 4 bases and J by 4 bases, with 4 bases of the junction left unmatched. Germline V gene sequence: CDR1 SGHNT, CDR2 YYREEE (reference sequence). CDR3 length: 14 residues. Written as DNA, the CDR3 is TGTGCCAGCAGCCATAGCGGGGGAGCAGATACGCAGTATTTT. Translated, it gives CASSHSGGADTQYF.

The genes are TRBV5-6 and TRBJ2-5, with TRBD2 identical over 7 bases. The length of the CDR3 is 14 residues. J gave up 4 bases and V 3 bases, and 6 bases lay outside the gene matches. Looked up from germline, CDR1 is SGHDT and CDR2 is YYEEEE. The CDR3 here is CASSSWGGLETQYF. The CDR3 region has the DNA TGTGCCAGCAGCTCCTGGGGGGGACTAGAGACCCAGTACTTC.

The table lists this clone with a few counts. The chain employs TRBV6-2 or TRBV6-3 and TRBJ1-5, with D perhaps TRBD1 (5 bases). Germline V CDR1 and CDR2: MNHEY, SVGEGT. The V end was cut by 1 base, the J end by 1 base, with 17 bases between. CDR3 size: 18 residues. The CDR3 nucleotides read TGTGCCAGCAGTTACTTTTTGGGGGAGGGGCAAAGCAATCAGCCCCAGCATTTT. It specifies CASSYFLGEGQSNQPQHF.

Only a few counts were recorded for this clone. The genes are TRBV2 and TRBJ1-2, with TRBD1 matching over 9 bases. The V and J ends lost 6 bases and 4 bases, in that order; junction bases with no gene match: 6. CDR3 length: 14 residues. Germline V gene sequence: CDR1 SNHLY, CDR2 FYNNEI. CDR3 nucleotide sequence: TGTGCCAGCAGCGAACAGGGGGCGGGCTATGGCTACACCTTC. This gives the protein CASSEQGAGYGYTF.

J is TRBJ2-3 and V is TRBV5-6; the match to TRBD2 covers 11 bases. The CDR3 totals 15 residues. The V segment lost 2 bases and the J segment 5 bases; nucleotides outside the gene matches: 4. In germline, CDR1 is SGHDT, CDR2 YYEEEE. The CDR3 bases are TGTGCCAGCAGCTTTAGCGGGAGGGCCCAAGATACGCAGTATTTT. Its translation is CASSFSGRAQDTQYF. The variable domain in full, completed from reference TRBV5-6 and TRBJ2-3, reads DAGVTQSPTHLIKTRGQQVTLRCSPKSGHDTVSWYQQALGQGPQFIFQYYEEEERQRGNFPDRFSGHQFPNYSSELNVNALLLGDSALYLCASSFSGRAQDTQYFGPGTRLTVL.

The J gene is TRBJ2-2, the V gene TRBV2; no definite D call. Per germline, CDR1 SNHLY and CDR2 FYNNEI. The V end lost 5 bases, the J end lost 6 bases, and 4 bases lay between the germline ends. The CDR3 covers 11 residues. The CDR3 DNA reads TGTGCCAGCAGTTCTTCCGGGGAGCTGTTTTTT. Translation gives CASSSSGELFF. The full variable domain, in which reference TRBV2 and TRBJ2-2 provide the parts outside the CDR3, is EPEVTQTPSHQVTQMGQEVILRCVPISNHLYFYWYRQILGQKVEFLVSFYNNEISEKSEIFDDQFSVERPDGSNFTLKIRSTKLEDSAMYFCASSSSGELFFGEGSRLTVL.

This clone was picked up one time. This chain links TRBV18 with TRBJ2-1, with 16 bases identical to TRBD2. The V gene's germline CDR1 is KGHSH and CDR2 LQKENI. Trimming cost V 5 bases and J 7 bases; bases outside gene matches: 11. The CDR3 totals 18 residues. The chain's CDR3 is CASSSNTGLAGGQNEQFF. Here the CDR3 DNA reads TGTGCCAGCTCATCCAACACGGGACTAGCGGGGGGGCAAAATGAGCAGTTCTTC.

The chain joins TRBV10-2 to TRBJ1-6, with a weak D call TRBD1 (6 bases). The ends were cut back, 2 bases at V and 8 bases at J, with 10 bases in the middle. The CDR3 runs 14 residues. Looked up from germline, CDR1 is WSHSY and CDR2 is SAAADI. CDR3 sequence (DNA): TGCGCCAGCAGTGAGACAGGGCTTGATTCACCCCTCCACTTT. It specifies CASSETGLDSPLHF.

The CDR3 loop is CASSLAGPGLFF. CDR3 coding DNA: TGTGCCAGCAGCTTAGCAGGGCCCGGACTGTTTTTT. The chain links TRBV11-2 to TRBJ1-4, with TRBD1 as a possible D gene (5 bases). From germline, CDR1 is SGHAT and CDR2 FQNNGV. V lost 1 base to trimming and J lost 13 bases, with 10 bases between them. The CDR3 length is 12 residues.

This chain joins TRBV11-2 and TRBJ2-7, with 9 positions matching TRBD2. This CDR3 is 14 amino acids long. CDR1 SGHAT and CDR2 FQNNGV come from the germline V gene. V lost 1 base and J lost 6; bases outside the gene matches: 4. Here the CDR3 DNA reads TGTGCCAGCAGCTTAGGCGGGGGGGCAACCGAGCAGTACTTC. Protein product: CASSLGGGATEQYF.

This clone was recorded only once. The V gene is TRBV19, the J gene TRBJ1-1, with no clear D. Germline V gene sequence: CDR1 LNHDA, CDR2 SQIVND (reference sequence). This CDR3 is 12 amino acids long. V shed 4 bases and J shed 3 bases, with 6 bases lying between them. CDR3 coding DNA: TGTGCCAGTAGTACGAGGTACACTGAAGCTTTCTTT. It codes for CASSTRYTEAFF.

V usage is TRBV21-1 and J usage is TRBJ1-1; the table's D gene call, TRBD1, was not cross checked with the DNA. TRBV21-1 is shown as a pseudogene. CDR3 length equals 15 residues. CDR3 bases: TGTGCCAGCAGCAAAACCAGGGGTGGATACACTGAAGCTTTCTTT. It translates to CASSKTRGGYTEAFF.

The chain employs TRBV18 and TRBJ2-3, with a possible D match to TRBD2 (5 bases). CDR1 and CDR2 from the germline V gene are KGHSH and LQKENI. This CDR3 has 15 amino acids. Trimming pared 3 bases from V and 2 bases from J, leaving 12 bases between. The CDR3 DNA reads TGTGCCAGCTCACCGTCTAGCCGTGACACAGATACGCAGTATTTT. Protein product: CASSPSSRDTDTQYF. The full variable domain, completed using reference TRBV18 and TRBJ2-3, is NAGVMQNPRHLVRRRGQEARLRCSPMKGHSHVYWYRQLPEEGLKFMVYLQKENIIDESGMPKERFSAEFPKEGPSILRIQQVVRGDSAAYFCASSPSSRDTDTQYFGPGTRLTVL.

This chain uses TRBV4-2 with TRBJ1-2, with TRBD1 as a possible D gene (5 bases). This CDR3 contains 16 residues. Germline V gives CDR1 LGHNA, CDR2 YNFKEQ. V was trimmed by 1 base and J by 6 bases, leaving 18 bases between them. CDR3 protein: CASSQVTGGEGDGYTF. CDR3 nucleotides: TGTGCCAGCAGCCAAGTCACGGGGGGAGAGGGCGATGGCTACACCTTC.

The genes are TRBV3-1 (or the pseudogene TRBV3-2) and TRBJ2-1; no reliable D call. This CDR3 has 16 amino acids. V was shortened by 1 base and J by 0 bases, with 10 bases between the two germline ends. Germline-derived CDR1 and CDR2 are LGHDT and YNNKEL (reference sequence). CDR3 sequence (DNA): TGTGCCAGCAGCCAAGCGGTTAGCAGCTCCTACAATGAGCAGTTCTTC. Its translation is CASSQAVSSSYNEQFF.

V usage is TRBV5-5 and J usage is TRBJ1-1; D ambiguous. The V and J ends lost 1 base and 0 bases respectively, with 13 bases between them. Germline-derived CDR1 and CDR2 are SGHKS and YYEKEE (reference sequence). The CDR3 totals 16 residues. CDR3 sequence: CASSLYQRMMNTEAFF. The CDR3 DNA reads TGTGCCAGCAGCTTGTATCAGAGGATGATGAACACTGAAGCTTTCTTT.

The V gene is TRBV10-3, the J gene TRBJ1-6; 8 bases are a match to TRBD1. This CDR3 is built from 15 residues. Germline V lookup: CDR1 ENHRY, CDR2 SYGVKD. Trimming removed 6 bases from V and 4 bases from J; junction bases left unmatched: 5. The CDR3 DNA follows: TGTGCCATCAGCCCACAGGGGGAATATAATTCACCCCTCCACTTT. Translation: CAISPQGEYNSPLHF.